The 31 T cell receptor beta chains reported below all come from one sample, sequenced in a study of HIV-infected children after antiretroviral therapy interruption (dated by TCRdb to between 2018 and 2021). Library prep was done by 3' RACE. Sequencer: Illumina MiSeq. To correct PCR amplification bias, TCR libraries were generated from RNA with a 3' RACE protocol that used unique molecular identifiers. The public sequencing data were trimmed at Q25 with fastp and processed into clonotypes with MiXCR by TCRdb, which kept only in-frame beta chains. Here each entry gathers all rows of one CDR3 protein and keeps the most common genes and DNA. This sample gives more than 85,000 distinct CDR3 sequences in total; about 7% of them show up just once. 0.9% to 1.4% of the sample is in the top ten clones. Explained via the paper, the treatment or condition label denotes: PENTA 11 planned treatment interruption arm or continuous ART arm.

The source was CD45RA+ CD4+ T cells from PBMCs, pooled from several time points, collected from a donor given antiretroviral therapy, either interrupted or continuous. This specimen's cell subset or site label, interpreted: naive CD4+ CD45RA+ CD45RO- T cells. The receptor set was obtained from a pool of human donors with HIV.

This clonotype was detected ten times or more. The chain joins TRBV20-1 to TRBJ2-5; TRBD1 matches at 9 bases. Germline loops: CDR1 DFQATT, CDR2 SNEGSKA (reference sequence). CDR3 length: 15 residues. V dropped 3 bases and J dropped 5; count of bases not matched to a gene: 10. The CDR3 loop is CSASPRDRALETQYF. The CDR3 DNA is TGCAGTGCTAGCCCCCGGGACAGGGCTCTCGAGACCCAGTACTTC.

This clonotype was counted ten times or more. V gene TRBV12-5 combines with J gene TRBJ2-6; D is perhaps TRBD1 (5 bases). There are 15 residues in the CDR3. V lost 2 bases to trimming and J lost 2 bases, with 7 bases between them. Germline V gives CDR1 LGHNT, CDR2 FRNRAP. This CDR3 reads CASGLPGPGANVLTF. The CDR3 nucleotides read TGTGCTAGTGGTTTGCCAGGGCCTGGGGCCAACGTCCTGACTTTC.

This clonotype appeared many times. V usage is TRBV7-2 and J usage is TRBJ2-7; TRBD2 might be the D (5 bases). This CDR3 has 14 residues. Germline CDR1 is SGHTA and CDR2 is FQGNSA. Trimming cost V 5 bases and J 8 bases, with 19 bases left between them. The CDR3 is CASSPRTRPTKQYF. The CDR3 nucleotides are TGTGCCAGCAGCCCACGGACTCGTCCCACAAAGCAGTACTTC.

The chain recombines TRBV18 with TRBJ2-4, with TRBD1 identical over 9 bases. Germline V gene data show CDR1 as KGHSH and CDR2 as LQKENI. V shed 5 bases and J 8 bases; nucleotides not matched to a gene: 4. CDR3 length: 13 residues. Here the CDR3 reads CASSSRQGDIQYF. The CDR3 nucleotides are TGTGCCAGCTCATCCCGACAGGGGGACATTCAGTACTTC.

This clonotype showed up many times. This chain connects TRBV6-1 to TRBJ1-5; the D gene is possibly TRBD1 (5 bases). Germline CDR1 MNHNS, CDR2 SASEGT. V was clipped by 7 bases and J by 7 bases, with 20 bases between them. The CDR3 loop spans 15 amino acids. The CDR3 bases are TGTGCCAGCACTCCAGAGTTGGGTTGGGGGCAGCCCCAGCATTTT. This codes for CASTPELGWGQPQHF.

The chain couples TRBV30 to TRBJ2-3; 8 bases map to TRBD2. The CDR3 contains 15 residues. Per the germline V gene, CDR1 is GTSNPN and CDR2 is SVGIG (reference sequence). The junction had 6 bases not matched to a gene; V was cut back by 0 bases and J by 4 bases. The CDR3, as DNA: TGTGCCTGGAGTGTGAGCGGGGGAGGCGCAGATACGCAGTATTTT. Amino acids: CAWSVSGGGADTQYF.

This clonotype was counted at least ten times. This chain links TRBV2 with TRBJ2-3; D is perhaps TRBD2 (6 bases). The V gene's germline CDR1 is SNHLY and CDR2 FYNNEI. The CDR3 length is 15 residues. Trimming left V 6 bases short and J 4 bases short, with 17 bases between. The DNA for the CDR3 is TGTGCCAGCAGAAGACTAGATGCGGTCCCAGATACGCAGTATTTT. Protein product: CASRRLDAVPDTQYF.

The table lists this clonotype with many counts. This chain connects TRBV27 to TRBJ1-5; tentative D call: TRBD1 (6 bases). The length of the CDR3 is 14 residues. Per the germline V gene, CDR1 is MNHEY and CDR2 is SMNVEV (reference sequence). V lost 3 bases and J 2 bases, leaving 8 bases between the germline ends. The CDR3 DNA follows: TGTGCCAGCAGTTTTAGGGGGGGCAATCAGCCCCAGCATTTT. This translates into CASSFRGGNQPQHF.

This clonotype was found many times. This chain links TRBV24-1 with TRBJ2-3; D possibly corresponds to TRBD2 (6 bases). This CDR3 contains 14 residues. Trimming took 6 bases from V and 4 from J, leaving 13 bases between them. Germline CDR1 reads KGHDR; CDR2 reads SFDVKD. CDR3 coding DNA: TGTGCCACCAGTTTCAGCGGGTTCGCAGATACGCAGTATTTT. Its protein product is CATSFSGFADTQYF.

The chain joins TRBV7-2 to TRBJ1-2; D is undetermined. V was shortened by 5 bases and J by 8 bases, with 15 bases between the two germline ends. Germline V gene lookup returns CDR1 SGHTA and CDR2 FQGNSA. The CDR3 contains 13 residues. CDR3: CASSPRGYRGYTF. The DNA of the CDR3 is TGTGCCAGCAGCCCCCGAGGGTATCGGGGCTACACCTTC.

Many counts were recorded for this clonotype. The gene calls are TRBV7-3 and TRBJ1-4, with D possibly matching TRBD1 (5 bases). CDR1 and CDR2 from the germline V gene are SGHTA and FQGTGA. The V and J ends lost 2 bases and 5 bases respectively, with 9 bases between them. The CDR3 sequence is 14 residues long. CDR3 bases: TGTGCCAGCAGCTTATCTCGGACAAATGAAAAACTGTTTTTT. Protein product: CASSLSRTNEKLFF.

This clonotype has ten or more counts. CDR3 protein: CASNPSTQGYGYTF. In DNA form, the CDR3 reads TGTGCCAGTAACCCCAGCACCCAAGGCTATGGCTACACCTTC. V gene TRBV19 combines with J gene TRBJ1-2; D gene uncertain. The ends were cut back, 7 bases at V and 4 bases at J, with 16 bases in the middle. This CDR3 has 14 residues. Germline V lookup: CDR1 LNHDA, CDR2 SQIVND (reference sequence).

This clonotype was observed at least ten times. CDR3 loop: CASSPAGTGDYEQYF. The CDR3 nucleotides read TGCGCCAGCAGCCCAGCCGGGACAGGGGACTACGAGCAGTACTTC. The chain couples TRBV5-1 to TRBJ2-7; 10 bases match TRBD1. The V and J ends lost 4 bases and 3 bases, in that order; junction bases with no gene match: 7. Germline loops: CDR1 SGHRS, CDR2 YFSETQ. This CDR3 region has 15 residues.

This clonotype was counted only a few times. The rearrangement joins TRBV5-1 to TRBJ2-3; TRBD2 agrees at 8 bases. This CDR3 region has 16 residues. Germline CDR1 reads SGHRS; CDR2 reads YFSETQ. Unmatched junction bases numbered 4, after V lost 0 bases and J lost 1 base. This chain's CDR3 is CASSLADSGGTDTQYF. In DNA, the CDR3 is TGCGCCAGCAGCTTGGCTGATAGCGGGGGCACAGATACGCAGTATTTT.

This chain joins TRBV5-1 and TRBJ2-3, with D tentatively TRBD1 (8 bases). Germline loops: CDR1 SGHRS, CDR2 YFSETQ. CDR3 length: 16 amino acids. Trimming removed 1 base at V and 2 bases at J, with 14 bases between. CDR3 DNA sequence: TGCGCCAGCAGCTTGACAACAGGGGGGGACACAGATACGCAGTATTTT. Translated, it gives CASSLTTGGDTDTQYF. Combining the CDR3 with reference TRBV5-1 and TRBJ2-3 gives the whole variable domain KAGVTQTPRYLIKTRGQQVTLSCSPISGHRSVSWYQQTPGQGLQFLFEYFSETQRNKGNFPGRFSGRQFSNSRSEMNVSTLELGDSALYLCASSLTTGGDTDTQYFGPGTRLTVL.

The chain couples TRBV5-1 to TRBJ2-4, with D possibly matching TRBD2 (5 bases). The CDR3 spans 15 residues. Germline V gene lookup returns CDR1 SGHRS and CDR2 YFSETQ. V lost 4 bases to trimming and J lost 4 bases, with 15 bases between them. DNA for the CDR3: TGCGCCAGCAGCGCCCACCGGGGTTCGAAAAACATTCAGTACTTC. It is translated as CASSAHRGSKNIQYF. Full variable domain (outside the CDR3, taken from reference TRBV5-1 and TRBJ2-4): KAGVTQTPRYLIKTRGQQVTLSCSPISGHRSVSWYQQTPGQGLQFLFEYFSETQRNKGNFPGRFSGRQFSNSRSEMNVSTLELGDSALYLCASSAHRGSKNIQYFGAGTRLSVL.

V is TRBV19 and J is TRBJ2-7; D perhaps matches TRBD2 (5 bases). V gave up 0 bases and J gave up 3 bases, with 12 bases separating them. This CDR3 is built from 15 residues. Germline CDR1 reads LNHDA; CDR2 reads SQIVND (reference sequence). CDR3 sequence (DNA): TGTGCCAGTAGTATAGATATCGGACTTCACTACGAGCAGTACTTC. This gives the protein CASSIDIGLHYEQYF. Full variable domain (remainder filled in from reference TRBV19 and TRBJ2-7): DGGITQSPKYLFRKEGQNVTLSCEQNLNHDAMYWYRQDPGQGLRLIYYSQIVNDFQKGDIAEGYSVSREKKESFPLTVTSAQKNPTAFYLCASSIDIGLHYEQYFGPGTRLTVT.

About this clonotype: This could be a read error, since a much larger clone is one nucleotide away. The rearrangement joins TRBV5-1 to TRBJ2-5; TRBD2 agrees at 7 bases. Germline assignment: CDR1 SGHRS and CDR2 YFSETQ. The CDR3 is made up of 14 amino acids. This CDR3 reads CVSSFLPGGETQYF. CDR3 nucleotides: TGCGTCAGCAGCTTCCTCCCGGGGGGAGAGACCCAGTACTTC.

Ten or more counts support this clonotype. The rearrangement links TRBV2 to TRBJ2-5, with D perhaps matching TRBD1 (6 bases). Germline CDR1 SNHLY, CDR2 FYNNEI. With 4 bases removed from V and 5 bases from J, the gap between germline ends came to 20 bases. The CDR3 runs 16 residues. DNA for the CDR3: TGTGCCAGCAGTGGGGGGACATTGGCAATTAGGGAGACCCAGTACTTC. It yields the protein CASSGGTLAIRETQYF.

This clonotype was seen repeatedly, ten times or more. The genes are TRBV2 and TRBJ1-1; D is uncertain. CDR3 length: 13 residues. V was shortened by 6 bases and J by 1 base, with 9 bases between the two germline ends. CDR1 is SNHLY and CDR2 is FYNNEI in the germline V gene. The CDR3 is CASSPSSNTEAFF. The CDR3 coding sequence is TGTGCCAGCAGCCCTTCTTCGAACACTGAAGCTTTCTTT.

This clonotype was recorded at least ten times. The rearrangement links TRBV12-3 or TRBV12-4 to TRBJ2-7; no clear D. This CDR3 region has 19 residues. V lost 1 base and J lost 0, with 22 bases in between. This CDR3 is CASSLVPLLSRSTSYEQYF. The CDR3 bases are TGTGCCAGCAGTTTAGTACCCCTCCTTTCTAGATCGACCTCCTACGAGCAGTACTTC.

The chain has TRBV2 and TRBJ2-7; 8 bases are a match to TRBD1. From germline, CDR1 is SNHLY and CDR2 FYNNEI. V was clipped by 9 bases and J by 4 bases; unmatched bases: 11. This CDR3 region has 14 residues. The CDR3 nucleotides are TGTGCCAGTTTGCCTTGGGACAGGAAATACGAGCAGTACTTC. Residues: CASLPWDRKYEQYF.

In its sample, this clonotype was seen many times. The gene calls are TRBV7-2 and TRBJ1-2; the D gene is possibly TRBD1 (6 bases). The V and J ends lost 8 bases and 3 bases respectively, with 16 bases between them. The CDR3 is 14 residues long. Germline values: CDR1 SGHTA, CDR2 FQGNSA. CDR3 DNA: TGTGCCAGCCAGGTTGCAGGGGTAGACTATGGCTACACCTTC. Amino acids: CASQVAGVDYGYTF.

The sample holds one count of this clonotype. This chain joins TRBV13 and TRBJ2-6; a weak D match, TRBD2 (6 bases). Germline V lookup: CDR1 PRHDT, CDR2 FYEKMQ (reference sequence). The CDR3 consists of 18 residues. V gave up 3 bases and J gave up 2 bases, with 17 bases separating them. The CDR3 DNA reads as TGTGCCAGCAGCTTCGCTCACCGCGGGGTTACTGGGGCCAACGTCCTGACTTTC. Amino acids: CASSFAHRGVTGANVLTF. The full variable domain, completed using reference TRBV13 and TRBJ2-6, is AAGVIQSPRHLIKEKRETATLKCYPIPRHDTVYWYQQGPGQDPQFLISFYEKMQSDKGSIPDRFSAQQFSDYHSELNMSSLELGDSALYFCASSFAHRGVTGANVLTFGAGSRLTVL.

The chain links TRBV7-1 to TRBJ2-7; D may be TRBD1 (5 bases). TRBV7-1 is given ORF status, its function remaining uncertain. The CDR3 runs 15 residues. Trimming cost V 3 bases and J 0 bases, with 12 bases left between them. The CDR3 nucleotides are TGTGCCAGCAGCTCTTGGGGCGGTAGCTCCTACGAGCAGTACTTC. The encoded protein is CASSSWGGSSYEQYF.

This clonotype was seen ten or more times. The rearrangement uses TRBV12-3 or TRBV12-4 and TRBJ1-1, with 9 bases matching TRBD1. The V segment lost 6 bases and the J segment 2 bases; nucleotides outside the gene matches: 4. This CDR3 comprises 14 residues. CDR3 coding DNA: TGTGCCAGCAGGCAACAGGGGGCCAACACTGAAGCTTTCTTT. Protein product: CASRQQGANTEAFF.

This clonotype was picked up many times. The chain links TRBV30 to TRBJ2-7; 7 nucleotides line up with TRBD2. With 0 bases clipped from V and 0 bases from J, the junction kept 8 bases outside the gene matches. Looked up from germline, CDR1 is GTSNPN and CDR2 is SVGIG (reference sequence). The CDR3 extends over 16 amino acids. CDR3 bases: TGTGCCTGGAGTGTACATTGGAGCGGGGCCTCCTACGAGCAGTACTTC. Protein product: CAWSVHWSGASYEQYF.

This clonotype was counted at least ten times. The chain uses TRBV18 and TRBJ2-4, with 10 bases aligning to TRBD2. V lost 6 bases and J lost 1; bases outside the gene matches: 3. Germline V gene data show CDR1 as KGHSH and CDR2 as LQKENI. This CDR3 comprises 15 residues. The CDR3 DNA reads as TGTGCCAGCTCGCTGACTAGCGGGGCCAAAAACATTCAGTACTTC. Amino acids: CASSLTSGAKNIQYF.

This clonotype was recorded a few times. The rearrangement joins TRBV7-2 to TRBJ2-2; no clear D gene. The V gene's germline CDR1 is SGHTA and CDR2 FQGNSA. The germline V and J ends were trimmed by 5 bases and 4 bases, with 11 bases remaining between them. The CDR3 covers 14 residues. CDR3: CASSPLGATGELFF. CDR3 bases: TGTGCCAGCAGCCCCCTAGGTGCCACCGGGGAGCTGTTTTTT.

The genes are TRBV6-6 and TRBJ2-5; weak D call: TRBD1 (6 bases). The germline V gene has CDR1 MNHNY and CDR2 SVGAGI (reference sequence). V lost 4 bases to trimming and J lost 5 bases, with 14 bases between them. The CDR3 is 14 amino acids. This CDR3 is CASSWSGGLETQYF. The CDR3 nucleotides are TGTGCCAGCAGTTGGTCTGGGGGCCTCGAGACCCAGTACTTC.

This clonotype was observed a handful of times. The chain has TRBV19 and TRBJ2-7, with D unclear. The CDR3 consists of 13 residues. Germline CDR1 LNHDA, CDR2 SQIVND (reference sequence). V was trimmed by 10 bases and J by 3 bases, leaving 16 bases between them. DNA of the CDR3: TGTGCCACAGCTCGGGCCCCTTACTACGAGCAGTACTTC. The encoded protein is CATARAPYYEQYF.